The 13 T cell receptor beta chains listed next were all sequenced from one sample in a study of naive CD8 T cells in extremely preterm neonates. Assay: immunoSEQ multiplex PCR; the TCRdb copy retains only in-frame clones and omits some. The table has under 7,000 clones, 95% to 99% seen once; the top ten hold just over 0.4%. Elective cesarean births at roughly 37-41 weeks, without labor or membrane rupture, supplied the cord blood. Sequencing input: naive CD8+ T cells from cord blood. The receptors come from a newborn in good health.

The chain couples TRBV5-6 to TRBJ2-7; D gene uncertain. Per the germline V gene, CDR1 is SGHDT and CDR2 is YYEEEE. With 2 bases removed from V and 1 base from J, the gap between germline ends came to 7 bases. The CDR3 runs to 13 residues. CDR3 nucleotide sequence: TGTGCCAGCAGCTTACTGTTTTCCTACGAGCAGTACTTC. It is translated as CASSLLFSYEQYF.

This chain links TRBV4-2 with TRBJ2-7; 9 bases fit TRBD1. CDR3 length equals 14 residues. The V and J ends lost 3 bases and 2 bases, in that order; junction bases with no gene match: 2. Germline values: CDR1 LGHNA, CDR2 YNFKEQ. The CDR3 bases are TGTGCCAGCAGCCAGGGACAGGGCGCCTACGAGCAGTACTTC. This sequence encodes CASSQGQGAYEQYF.

V and J are TRBV4-2 and TRBJ2-1; TRBD2 matches 12 bases. V was pared by 0 bases and J by 6 bases, with 18 bases of the junction left unmatched. This CDR3 spans 21 amino acids. Germline CDR1 is LGHNA and CDR2 is YNFKEQ. CDR3 sequence: CASSQDLIGLAGGPGSNEQFF. CDR3 nucleotide sequence: TGTGCCAGCAGCCAAGATCTGATCGGCCTAGCGGGAGGGCCTGGAAGCAATGAGCAGTTCTTC.

V and J are TRBV4-2 and TRBJ2-3, with 10 bases lining up with TRBD2. The CDR3 is made up of 19 amino acids. V shed 0 bases, J shed 5 bases, and the junction held 14 bases outside the gene matches. The germline V gene has CDR1 LGHNA and CDR2 YNFKEQ. The CDR3 coding sequence is TGTGCCAGCAGCCAAGAGGGTCAAGCGGGAGGGCCGTATGGAGATACGCAGTATTTT. It encodes CASSQEGQAGGPYGDTQYF.

The chain links TRBV5-6 to TRBJ1-1; 7 bases fit TRBD1. V lost 0 bases, J lost 7 bases, and 0 bases stayed unmatched. From germline, CDR1 is SGHDT and CDR2 YYEEEE. The CDR3 length is 12 residues. The CDR3 nucleotides read TGTGCCAGCAGCTTGGGACAGGGTGAAGCTTTCTTT. Its translation: CASSLGQGEAFF.

V gene TRBV10-3 combines with J gene TRBJ2-7; 14 nucleotides agree with TRBD2. This CDR3 has 15 residues. V lost 3 bases to trimming and J lost 5 bases; unmatched junction nucleotides: 3. Looked up from germline, CDR1 is ENHRY and CDR2 is SYGVKD. Here the CDR3 reads CAISDPTSGRDEQYF. The CDR3 DNA reads as TGTGCCATCAGTGACCCGACTAGCGGGAGGGACGAGCAGTACTTC.

The gene calls are TRBV15 and TRBJ2-3; TRBD2 aligns across 14 bases. J was trimmed by 6 bases and V by 0 bases; bases with no gene match: 11. The CDR3 spans 19 residues. Germline CDR1 and CDR2: LNHNV and YYDKDF (reference sequence). This chain's CDR3 is CATSRDPGLAGGLYDTQYF. As DNA, the CDR3 is TGTGCCACCAGCAGAGATCCCGGACTAGCGGGAGGCCTTTACGATACGCAGTATTTT. The full variable domain, in which reference TRBV15 and TRBJ2-3 provide the parts outside the CDR3, is DAMVIQNPRYQVTQFGKPVTLSCSQTLNHNVMYWYQQKSSQAPKLLFHYYDKDFNNEADTPDNFQSRRPNTSFCFLDIRSPGLGDTAMYLCATSRDPGLAGGLYDTQYFGPGTRLTVL.

The count of this clone is one. The V and J genes are TRBV7-2 and TRBJ2-1; the match to TRBD2 covers 9 bases. CDR1 is SGHTA and CDR2 is FQGNSA in the germline V gene. J lost 12 bases, V lost 1 base, and 4 bases had no gene match. The CDR3 sequence is 13 residues long. The CDR3 region is CASSLVGAGGQFF. CDR3 coding DNA: TGTGCCAGCAGCTTAGTAGGAGCGGGGGGGCAGTTCTTC.

The rearrangement uses TRBV7-9 and TRBJ2-3, with 8 bases lining up with TRBD2. Germline trimming cut 4 bases from V and 6 bases from J; bases unmatched to any gene: 3. This CDR3 spans 13 amino acids. The V gene's germline CDR1 is SEHNR and CDR2 FQNEAQ (reference sequence). In DNA form, the CDR3 reads TGTGCCAGCAGCTACCTAGCGGGCGATACGCAGTATTTT. Translating gives CASSYLAGDTQYF. The variable domain in full, completed from reference TRBV7-9 and TRBJ2-3, reads DTGVSQNPRHKITKRGQNVTFRCDPISEHNRLYWYRQTLGQGPEFLTYFQNEAQLEKSRLLSDRFSAERPKGSFSTLEIQRTEQGDSAMYLCASSYLAGDTQYFGPGTRLTVL.

The genes are TRBV7-2 and TRBJ2-7; D perhaps matches TRBD2 (5 bases). Trimming took 1 base from V and 2 from J, leaving 9 bases between them. This CDR3 spans 14 amino acids. Looked up from germline, CDR1 is SGHTA and CDR2 is FQGNSA. The CDR3 DNA is TGTGCCAGCAGCTTAGATTCCGGGGCCTACGAGCAGTACTTC. It codes for CASSLDSGAYEQYF.

This clone showed up just once. V and J are TRBV2 and TRBJ1-1; D unresolved. V lost 1 base to trimming and J lost 4 bases, with 10 bases between them. In germline, CDR1 is SNHLY, CDR2 FYNNEI. This CDR3 has 14 amino acids. This CDR3 reads CASSEDPGSTEAFF. The CDR3 nucleotides are TGTGCCAGCAGTGAAGATCCGGGAAGCACTGAAGCTTTCTTT.

The chain carries TRBV20-1 and TRBJ2-7; D is undetermined. Germline V CDR1 and CDR2: DFQATT, SNEGSKA (reference sequence). The CDR3 covers 10 residues. Trimming cost V 7 bases and J 6 bases, with 10 bases left between them. The CDR3 sequence is CSVPESEQYF. As DNA, the CDR3 is TGCAGTGTCCCGGAGTCCGAGCAGTACTTC.

The chain combines TRBV5-6 with TRBJ2-5; D remains unclear. This CDR3 spans 13 amino acids. Trimming shortened V by 1 base and J by 2 bases, and 6 bases separated the two germline ends. In germline, CDR1 is SGHDT, CDR2 YYEEEE. The CDR3 DNA reads as TGTGCCAGCAGCTTGCTACCGCAAGAGACCCAGTACTTC. Translating gives CASSLLPQETQYF.